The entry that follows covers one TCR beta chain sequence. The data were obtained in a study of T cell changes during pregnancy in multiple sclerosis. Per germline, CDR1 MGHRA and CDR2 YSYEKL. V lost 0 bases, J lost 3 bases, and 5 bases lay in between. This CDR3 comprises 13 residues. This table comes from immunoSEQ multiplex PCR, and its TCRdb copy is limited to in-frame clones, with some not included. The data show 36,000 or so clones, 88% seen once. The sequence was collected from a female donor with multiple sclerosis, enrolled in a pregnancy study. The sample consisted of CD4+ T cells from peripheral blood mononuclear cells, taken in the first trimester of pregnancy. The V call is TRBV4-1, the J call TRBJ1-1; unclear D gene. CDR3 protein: CASSQDPYTEAFF. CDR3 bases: TGCGCCAGCAGCCAAGATCCATACACTGAAGCTTTCTTT.